Below are 7 T cell receptor beta chains sequenced from a single sample in a study of cytomegalovirus exposure and HLA in healthy donors. The PCR used 60 Vbeta and 13 Jbeta primers. Profiling relied on immunoSEQ multiplex PCR, and the TCRdb table lists in-frame clones only, not all of them. Of about 220,000 clones in the sample, 60% to 80% were seen once. The sequenced material came from PBMCs. The receptors derive from a woman aged 25 to 45 in good health and CMV-seronegative.

This clone was seen once. The junction shows a germline mismatch at one end, possibly a read error. V gene TRBV4-1 combines with J gene TRBJ2-1, with D possibly TRBD1 on 8 matching bases. CDR1 is MGHRA, CDR2 YSYEKL, per germline. The CDR3 consists of 18 residues. DNA for the CDR3: TGCGCCATCAGCCAACTCCAGGGGGCTAGCGGCTCCTACAATGAGCAGTTCTTC. Its protein product is CAISQLQGASGSYNEQFF.

CDR3 bases: TGTGCCAGCACCCGCCCAGCGGACAGGGTCTACGAGCAGTACTTC. Translated: CASTRPADRVYEQYF. This rearrangement joins TRBV5-6 to TRBJ2-7, with 8 nucleotides matching TRBD1. Trimming at V came to 6 bases and at J to 3 bases, leaving 11 bases not matched to a gene. This CDR3 comprises 15 residues. Germline assignment: CDR1 SGHDT and CDR2 YYEEEE.

V is TRBV30 and J is TRBJ1-4; D gene unclear. Trimming removed 2 bases at V and 8 bases at J, with 12 bases between. This CDR3 has 13 amino acids. The germline CDR1 and CDR2 sequences are GTSNPN and SVGIG (reference sequence). CDR3 region: CAWSRGLREKLFF. Here the CDR3 DNA reads TGTGCCTGGAGTCGCGGGTTGAGAGAAAAACTGTTTTTT.

The CDR3 region is CASSATWSSYNEQFF. The CDR3 coding sequence is TGTGCCAGCAGTGCTACTTGGAGCTCCTACAATGAGCAGTTCTTC. The V call is TRBV6-6, the J call TRBJ2-1; D is ambiguous. V was trimmed by 5 bases and J by 0 bases, leaving 11 bases between them. The length of the CDR3 is 15 residues. Germline values: CDR1 MNHNY, CDR2 SVGAGI (reference sequence).

This clone came up a few times. The chain has TRBV5-1 and TRBJ2-1; 10 bases align to TRBD2. CDR1 and CDR2 from the germline V gene are SGHRS and YFSETQ. The CDR3 has 15 amino acids. Unmatched junction bases numbered 9, after V lost 3 bases and J lost 9 bases. Written as DNA, the CDR3 is TGCGCCAGCAGCTCAAGCGGGAGGGCCCGAAGTGAGCAGTTCTTC. Translating gives CASSSSGRARSEQFF.

The chain combines TRBV27 with TRBJ2-7; a weak D match, TRBD2 (5 bases). The germline V gene has CDR1 MNHEY and CDR2 SMNVEV (reference sequence). This CDR3 has 16 residues. The V gene lost 0 bases and the J gene lost 3 bases, with 15 bases spanning the gap. CDR3 sequence (DNA): TGTGCCAGCAGTTTATCCAGGAGTGGGAGTTTCTACGAGCAGTACTTC. Translating it yields CASSLSRSGSFYEQYF.

This chain links TRBV19 with TRBJ1-4, with D unclear. Per the germline V gene, CDR1 is LNHDA and CDR2 is SQIVND (reference sequence). This CDR3 has 12 residues. Trimming shortened V by 8 bases and J by 5 bases, and 9 bases separated the two germline ends. CDR3 sequence (DNA): TGTGCCAGTGGGCTGGGCAATGAAAAACTGTTTTTT. Translation gives CASGLGNEKLFF.